A selection of T cell receptor beta chains follows, all from one sample in a study of shared clonotypes between healthy human individuals. The data were produced by immunoSEQ multiplex PCR, yet TCRdb's version contains in-frame clones alone and is incomplete. This sample yields some 650,000 clones, of which almost 97% are seen a single time; around 0.057% belongs to the top ten. Sequencing was performed on naive CD4+ T cells sorted from blood. The receptors originated from a woman between 25 and 40 years old in good health. Both conserved end residues are part of each CDR3. Fields, in order: J gene, clone size, V gene, D gene, CDR3 DNA, CDR3 protein. The D gene is left open where the match is weak. The size of a clone is reported for some rows only, either as once, few or many, or as a class for expanded clones.

TRBJ2-4	.	TRBV2	.	TGTGCCAGCAGTGATAGGAGGAACATTCAGTACTTC	CASSDRRNIQYF
TRBJ2-1	.	TRBV5-6	.	TGTGCCAGCAGGCCAAGGGGAGTAGATGAGCAGTTCTTC	CASRPRGVDEQFF
TRBJ1-5	.	TRBV28	.	TGTGCCAGCATGTGGGGGGGATATCAGCCCCAGCATTTT	CASMWGGYQPQHF
TRBJ2-7	.	TRBV28	.	TGTGCCAGCACCTCGGGTAGCGTCCACGAGCAGTACTTC	CASTSGSVHEQYF
TRBJ1-5	.	TRBV5-1	.	TGCGCCAGCAGCGCTGAGGGCAATCAGCCCCAGCATTTT	CASSAEGNQPQHF
TRBJ2-1	.	TRBV27	TRBD1	TGTGCCAGCAGACCGATGACAGGGAGTGAGCAGTTCTTC	CASRPMTGSEQFF
TRBJ2-7	.	TRBV18	TRBD1	TGTGCCAGCTCGATGACAGGGGCCGAGCAGTACTTC	CASSMTGAEQYF
TRBJ1-2	.	TRBV29-1	.	TGCAGCGCTTGGGACGGGAACTATGGCTACACCTTC	CSAWDGNYGYTF
TRBJ2-2	.	TRBV5-1	TRBD1	TGCGCCAGCAGCTTGGACACAGGGGTGACCGGGGAGCTGTTTTTT	CASSLDTGVTGELFF
TRBJ2-3	.	TRBV2	.	TGTGCCAGCAGTGGATCAGGGACGACAGATACGCAGTATTTT	CASSGSGTTDTQYF
TRBJ1-4	.	TRBV27	TRBD1	TGTGCCAGCAGTACGCAGGGGGGGCAGACTAATGAAAAACTGTTTTTT	CASSTQGGQTNEKLFF
TRBJ2-5	.	TRBV30	TRBD1	TGTGCCTCGCTTGGGACAGTTCAAGAGACCCAGTACTTC	CASLGTVQETQYF
TRBJ2-7	.	TRBV5-1	TRBD2	TGCGCCAGCAGCTTCGGGAACAGCGGGAGGGTCGACGAGCAGTACTTC	CASSFGNSGRVDEQYF
TRBJ2-4	.	TRBV19	.	TGTGCCAGTAGCCGCTTTGCCAGCGGACTAGCCAAAAACATTCAGTACTTC	CASSRFASGLAKNIQYF
TRBJ2-7	.	TRBV9	.	TGTGCCAGCAGCGTAGAACCGGGTTACGAGCAGTACTTC	CASSVEPGYEQYF
TRBJ1-2	.	TRBV28	.	TGTGCCAGCAGTTTAGTACAGGTCTATGGCTACACCTTC	CASSLVQVYGYTF
TRBJ1-4	.	TRBV15	.	TGTGCCACCAGCAGTCTGGGGAATGAAAAACTGTTTTTT	CATSSLGNEKLFF
TRBJ2-7	.	TRBV14	TRBD2	TGTGCCAGCAGCCAAGGTGTCGTGGGAGGGCCCTACGAGCAGTACTTC	CASSQGVVGGPYEQYF
TRBJ1-5	.	TRBV7-8	.	TGTGCCAGCAGCTTAGACAGGGAACGGCCCCAGCATTTT	CASSLDRERPQHF
TRBJ2-7	.	TRBV13	.	TGTGCCAGCAGCTTACACAGGGTGGAGGGCGAGCAGTACTTC	CASSLHRVEGEQYF
TRBJ2-7	.	TRBV10-3	TRBD2	TGTGCCATCAGTGAAATACGGTCTAGCGGATACGAGCAGTACTTC	CAISEIRSSGYEQYF
TRBJ2-2	.	TRBV5-4	TRBD2	TGTGCCAGCAGCTTGGCACTAGCGGGAGAAACCGGGGAGCTGTTTTTT	CASSLALAGETGELFF
TRBJ2-7	.	TRBV5-6	.	TGTGCCAGCAGCTTTGATGGGTGGCCCTACGAGCAGTACTTC	CASSFDGWPYEQYF
TRBJ2-7	.	TRBV5-1	.	TGCGCCAGCAGTTCCCTCGACTGGGGCCTTACCTACGAGCAGTACTTC	CASSSLDWGLTYEQYF
TRBJ1-1	.	TRBV9	.	TGTGCCAGCAGCGGGGAACAGGTTGGGAACACTGAAGCTTTCTTT	CASSGEQVGNTEAFF
TRBJ2-3	.	TRBV18	.	TGTGCCAGCTCAGGGGCTAGCACAGATACGCAGTATTTT	CASSGASTDTQYF
TRBJ2-3	.	TRBV11-2	.	TGTGCCAGCAGCCCAATTGGGGGCGCAGATACGCAGTATTTT	CASSPIGGADTQYF
TRBJ1-2	.	TRBV6-1	TRBD1	TGTGCCAGCAGTGAATGGGGGGACAGGGAGAGTTATGGCTACACCTTC	CASSEWGDRESYGYTF
TRBJ1-6	.	TRBV6-5	TRBD1	TGTGCCAGCAGTGAAGACAGGGGTGATTCACCCCTCCACTTT	CASSEDRGDSPLHF
TRBJ2-2	.	TRBV6-5	.	TGTGCCAGCAGTTTCCAGGGAGGTACCGGGGAGCTGTTTTTT	CASSFQGGTGELFF
TRBJ2-1	.	TRBV7-2	.	TGTGCCAGCAGCTTAGTAGGGAAGAATGAGCAGTTCTTC	CASSLVGKNEQFF
TRBJ1-1	.	TRBV10-2	TRBD1	TGCGCCAGCAGACTGCCCCGGACAGGGGTGACCACTGAAGCTTTCTTT	CASRLPRTGVTTEAFF
TRBJ2-7	.	TRBV2	TRBD2	TGTGCCAGCAGTCGAGCGGGGACCTACGAGCAGTACTTC	CASSRAGTYEQYF
TRBJ1-3	once	TRBV7-6	.	TGTGCCAGCAGCCCCTGGCCTCGGGGCCAAAGAAACACCATATATTTT	CASSPWPRGQRNTIYF
TRBJ2-3	.	TRBV28	TRBD1	TGTATCTCTGGGACAGGGGATTCAGATACGCAGTATTTT	CISGTGDSDTQYF
TRBJ2-4	.	TRBV19	.	TGTGCCAGTAGTTCATCCGGGAGAAACATTCAGTACTTC	CASSSSGRNIQYF
TRBJ2-1	.	TRBV28	TRBD2	TGTGCCAGCAGTCGAGCGGGAGCCCTTTACAATGAGCAGTTCTTC	CASSRAGALYNEQFF
TRBJ2-1	.	TRBV6-1	TRBD2	TGTGCCAGCAGCGGGAAACGACTAGCGCTCAATGAGCAGTTCTTC	CASSGKRLALNEQFF
TRBJ2-1	.	TRBV5-6	.	TGTGCCAGCAGCTTCGCCCTAAGGGGGGAGGTGGAGTTCTTC	CASSFALRGEVEFF
TRBJ2-1	.	TRBV7-3	TRBD2	TGTGCCAGCAGCTTAGGACTAGCGGGAGTCTATGAGCAGTTCTTC	CASSLGLAGVYEQFF
TRBJ2-7	.	TRBV5-1	.	TGCGCCAGCAGCCCGCTAACTTCGGGGAGCCACGAGCAGTACTTC	CASSPLTSGSHEQYF
TRBJ2-2	.	TRBV7-3	TRBD1	TGTGCCAGCAGCTTAGTGGGACAGGGGGCCCTCGGGGAGCTGTTTTTT	CASSLVGQGALGELFF
TRBJ1-1	.	TRBV5-5	.	TGTGCCAGCAGCCTACGGGTGGGGGACACTGAAGCTTTCTTT	CASSLRVGDTEAFF
TRBJ1-5	.	TRBV28	TRBD1	TGTGCCAGCTTGGGACAGGGGCAACAGCCCCAGCATTTT	CASLGQGQQPQHF
TRBJ2-1	.	TRBV11-2	TRBD2	TGTGCCAGCAGCCCCGACCGGCAGCGGGAGAAGTACAATGAGCAGTTCTTC	CASSPDRQREKYNEQFF
TRBJ2-2	.	TRBV7-9	.	TGTGCCGCAGGGTCGCTCAGCGTCGAAACCGGGGAGCTGTTTTTT	CAAGSLSVETGELFF
TRBJ2-1	.	TRBV7-6	.	TGTGCCAGCAGCTTAGCGAGTGGCGCCGTCAGCTCCTACAATGAGCAGTTCTTC	CASSLASGAVSSYNEQFF
TRBJ2-4	.	TRBV11-2	TRBD1	TGTGCCAGCAGCTTAAAGAGCAGGGGGCTCACCAAAAACATTCAGTACTTC	CASSLKSRGLTKNIQYF